This TCR beta chain was recovered during a study of T cell clonotyping in hematopoietic cell transplantation. Generated by immunoSEQ multiplex PCR, the TCRdb table keeps only in-frame clones and is missing some. Here the sample spans roughly 44,000 clones, about 96% being singletons. V was clipped by 4 bases and J by 6 bases; unmatched bases: 12. CDR1 is SGHRS and CDR2 is YFSETQ in the germline V gene. The CDR3 has 17 amino acids. Sequencing was done on a sample of peripheral blood mononuclear cells. This chain connects TRBV5-1 to TRBJ2-4; 11 bases map to TRBD1. The TCR originated in a young man in good health. Some clones in this sample may be carry-over from other donors' samples. CDR3 sequence: CASSPARTGGWGNIQYF. CDR3 nucleotide sequence: TGCGCCAGCAGCCCTGCAAGGACAGGGGGCTGGGGAAACATTCAGTACTTC.